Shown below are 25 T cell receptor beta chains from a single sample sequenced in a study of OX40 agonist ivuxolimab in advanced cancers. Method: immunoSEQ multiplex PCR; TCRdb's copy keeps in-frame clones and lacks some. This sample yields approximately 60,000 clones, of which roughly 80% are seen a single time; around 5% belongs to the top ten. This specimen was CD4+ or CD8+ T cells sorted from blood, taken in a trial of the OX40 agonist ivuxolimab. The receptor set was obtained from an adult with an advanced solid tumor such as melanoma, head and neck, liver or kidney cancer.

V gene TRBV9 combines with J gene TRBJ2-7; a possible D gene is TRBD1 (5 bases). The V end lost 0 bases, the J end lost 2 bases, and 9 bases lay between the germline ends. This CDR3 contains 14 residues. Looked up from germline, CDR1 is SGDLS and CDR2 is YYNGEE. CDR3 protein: CASSVGQGPYEQYF. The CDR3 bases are TGTGCCAGCAGCGTAGGCCAGGGTCCCTACGAGCAGTACTTC.

CDR3 nucleotide sequence: TGTGCCAGCAGCTTAGCTTCAGGGAACTATGGCTACACCTTC. Protein product: CASSLASGNYGYTF. The chain is built from TRBV7-9 and TRBJ1-2; possibly TRBD1 for D (5 bases). This CDR3 contains 14 residues. V lost 0 bases and J 2 bases, leaving 7 bases between the germline ends. Germline values: CDR1 SEHNR, CDR2 FQNEAQ (reference sequence).

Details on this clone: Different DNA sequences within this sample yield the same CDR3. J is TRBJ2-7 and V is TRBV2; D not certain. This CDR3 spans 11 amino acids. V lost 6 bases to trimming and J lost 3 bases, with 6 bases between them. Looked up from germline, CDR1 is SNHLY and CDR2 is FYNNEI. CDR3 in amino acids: CASSLSYEQYF. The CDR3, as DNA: TGTGCCAGCAGCCTTAGCTACGAGCAGTACTTC.

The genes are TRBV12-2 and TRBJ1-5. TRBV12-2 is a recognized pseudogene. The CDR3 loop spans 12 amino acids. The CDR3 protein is CASRGCNQPQHF. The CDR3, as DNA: TGTGCAAGTCGGGGATGCAATCAGCCCCAGCATTTT.

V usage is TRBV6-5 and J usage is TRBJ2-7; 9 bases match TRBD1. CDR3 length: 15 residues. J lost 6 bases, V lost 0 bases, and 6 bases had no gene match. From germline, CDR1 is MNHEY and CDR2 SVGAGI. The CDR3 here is CASSYSGQGNGEQYF. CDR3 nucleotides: TGTGCCAGCAGTTACTCGGGACAGGGTAATGGCGAGCAGTACTTC.

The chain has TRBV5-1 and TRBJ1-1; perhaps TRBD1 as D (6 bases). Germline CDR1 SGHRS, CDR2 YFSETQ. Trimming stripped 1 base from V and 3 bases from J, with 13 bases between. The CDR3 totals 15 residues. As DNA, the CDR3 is TGCGCCAGCAGCTTGACAGGGTTCCTTGACACTGAAGCTTTCTTT. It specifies CASSLTGFLDTEAFF.

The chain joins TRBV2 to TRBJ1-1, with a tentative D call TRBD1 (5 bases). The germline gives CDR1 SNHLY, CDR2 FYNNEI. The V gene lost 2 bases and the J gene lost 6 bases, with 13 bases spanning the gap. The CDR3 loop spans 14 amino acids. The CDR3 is CASSEPIWGSEAFF. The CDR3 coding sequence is TGTGCCAGCAGTGAACCAATTTGGGGGTCTGAAGCTTTCTTT.

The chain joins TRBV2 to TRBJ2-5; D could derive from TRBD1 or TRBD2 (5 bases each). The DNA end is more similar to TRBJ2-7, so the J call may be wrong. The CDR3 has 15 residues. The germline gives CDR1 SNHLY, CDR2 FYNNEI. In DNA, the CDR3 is TGTGCCAGCGCCGAGGGGCAGGCCGCGTGGTACGAGCAGTACTTC. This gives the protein CASAEGQAAWYEQYF.

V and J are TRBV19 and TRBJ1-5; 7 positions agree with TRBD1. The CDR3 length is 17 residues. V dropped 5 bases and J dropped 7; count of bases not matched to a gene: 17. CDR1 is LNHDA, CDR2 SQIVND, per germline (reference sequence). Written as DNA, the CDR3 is TGTGCCAGTAGTGCCGCCGGGACAGAGCTTCTAACCCAGCCCCAGCATTTT. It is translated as CASSAAGTELLTQPQHF. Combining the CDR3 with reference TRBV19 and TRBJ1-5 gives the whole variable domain DGGITQSPKYLFRKEGQNVTLSCEQNLNHDAMYWYRQDPGQGLRLIYYSQIVNDFQKGDIAEGYSVSREKKESFPLTVTSAQKNPTAFYLCASSAAGTELLTQPQHFGDGTRLSIL.

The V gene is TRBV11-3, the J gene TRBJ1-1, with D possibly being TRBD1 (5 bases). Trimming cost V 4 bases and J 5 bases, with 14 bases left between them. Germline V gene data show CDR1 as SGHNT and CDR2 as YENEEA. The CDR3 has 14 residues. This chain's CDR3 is CASSSGPPETEAFF. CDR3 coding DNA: TGTGCCAGCAGCTCGGGGCCGCCTGAGACTGAAGCTTTCTTT.

The DNA of the CDR3 is TGTGCCAGCAGCCCCCAGGGAGGGATCGGGGGTGAGCAGTACTTC. Its translation: CASSPQGGIGGEQYF. The rearrangement uses TRBV7-3 and TRBJ2-5; 7 bases map to TRBD2. In germline, CDR1 is SGHTA, CDR2 FQGTGA. Losses at the gene ends were 5 bases for V and 11 bases for J; bases not matched to a gene: 17. This CDR3 is built from 15 residues.

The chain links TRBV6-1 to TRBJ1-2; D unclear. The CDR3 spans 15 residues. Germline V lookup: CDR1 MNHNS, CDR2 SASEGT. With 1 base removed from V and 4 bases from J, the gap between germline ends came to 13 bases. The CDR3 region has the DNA TGTGCCAGCAGTGAAGTCCTATTGGGAGGCTATGGCTACACCTTC. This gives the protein CASSEVLLGGYGYTF.

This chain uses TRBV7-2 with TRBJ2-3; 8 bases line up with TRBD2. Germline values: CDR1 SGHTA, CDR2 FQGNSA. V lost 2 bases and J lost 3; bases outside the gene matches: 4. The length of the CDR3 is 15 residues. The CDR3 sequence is CASSLPIAGTDTQYF. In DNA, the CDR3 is TGTGCCAGCAGCTTACCGATAGCGGGGACAGATACGCAGTATTTT.

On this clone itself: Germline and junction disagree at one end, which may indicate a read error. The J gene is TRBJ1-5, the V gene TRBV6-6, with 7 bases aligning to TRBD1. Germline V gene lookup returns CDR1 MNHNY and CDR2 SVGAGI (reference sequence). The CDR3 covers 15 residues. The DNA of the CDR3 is TGTGCCACCCGCAAACAGGGGAATAGCAATCGGCCCCAGCATTTT. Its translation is CATRKQGNSNRPQHF.

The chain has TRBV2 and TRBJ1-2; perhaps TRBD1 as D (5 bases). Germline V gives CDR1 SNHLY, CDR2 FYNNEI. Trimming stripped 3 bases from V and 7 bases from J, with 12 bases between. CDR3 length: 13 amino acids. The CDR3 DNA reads TGTGCCAGCAGTGACCGGGACGTAGGTGGCTACACCTTC. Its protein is CASSDRDVGGYTF.

Written as DNA, the CDR3 is TGTGCCCTAGCAAACAAGCATTACGAGCAGTACTTC. Translated: CALANKHYEQYF. The chain recombines TRBV30 with TRBJ2-5, with TRBD2 as a possible D gene (5 bases). The J call is uncertain, as TRBJ2-7 better fits the DNA end. CDR3 length: 12 residues. Germline CDR1 reads GTSNPN; CDR2 reads SVGIG (reference sequence).

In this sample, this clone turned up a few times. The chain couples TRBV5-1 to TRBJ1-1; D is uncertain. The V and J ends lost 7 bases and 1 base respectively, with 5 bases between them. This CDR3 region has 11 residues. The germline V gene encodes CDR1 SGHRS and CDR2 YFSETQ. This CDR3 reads CASSTNTEAFF. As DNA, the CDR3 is TGCGCCAGCTCTACGAACACTGAAGCTTTCTTT.

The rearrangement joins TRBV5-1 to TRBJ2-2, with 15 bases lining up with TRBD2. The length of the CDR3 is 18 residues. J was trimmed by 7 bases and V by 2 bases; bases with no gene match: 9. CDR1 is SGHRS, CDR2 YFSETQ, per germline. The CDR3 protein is CASSLARRTSGRVGELFF. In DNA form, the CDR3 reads TGCGCCAGCAGCTTAGCGCGAAGGACTAGCGGGAGGGTCGGGGAGCTGTTTTTT. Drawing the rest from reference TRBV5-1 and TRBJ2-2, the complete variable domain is KAGVTQTPRYLIKTRGQQVTLSCSPISGHRSVSWYQQTPGQGLQFLFEYFSETQRNKGNFPGRFSGRQFSNSRSEMNVSTLELGDSALYLCASSLARRTSGRVGELFFGEGSRLTVL.

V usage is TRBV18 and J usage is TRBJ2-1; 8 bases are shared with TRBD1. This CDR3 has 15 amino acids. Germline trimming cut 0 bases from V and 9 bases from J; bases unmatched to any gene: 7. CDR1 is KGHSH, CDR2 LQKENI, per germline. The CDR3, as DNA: TGTGCCAGCTCACCACCTTCACAGGGGGGCAGTGAGCAGTTCTTC. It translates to CASSPPSQGGSEQFF.

Here the CDR3 DNA reads TGTGCCAGCACTTGGGGGGGTGCTGGAAACACCATATATTTT. The encoded protein is CASTWGGAGNTIYF. The rearrangement links TRBV7-9 to TRBJ1-3, with D possibly matching TRBD1 (5 bases). The CDR3 runs to 14 residues. CDR1 and CDR2 from the germline V gene are SEHNR and FQNEAQ (reference sequence). Trimming removed 7 bases from V and 2 bases from J, with 12 bases in between. Full variable domain (remainder filled in from reference TRBV7-9 and TRBJ1-3): DTGVSQNPRHKITKRGQNVTFRCDPISEHNRLYWYRQTLGQGPEFLTYFQNEAQLEKSRLLSDRFSAERPKGSFSTLEIQRTEQGDSAMYLCASTWGGAGNTIYFGEGSWLTVV.

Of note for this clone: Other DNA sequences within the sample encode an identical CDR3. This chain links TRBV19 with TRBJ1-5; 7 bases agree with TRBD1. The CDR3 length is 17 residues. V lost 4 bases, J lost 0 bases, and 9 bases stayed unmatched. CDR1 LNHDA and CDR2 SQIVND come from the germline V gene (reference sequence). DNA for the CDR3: TGTGCCAGTAGTAGTGGACAGGCCCCCTATAGCAATCAGCCCCAGCATTTT. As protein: CASSSGQAPYSNQPQHF.

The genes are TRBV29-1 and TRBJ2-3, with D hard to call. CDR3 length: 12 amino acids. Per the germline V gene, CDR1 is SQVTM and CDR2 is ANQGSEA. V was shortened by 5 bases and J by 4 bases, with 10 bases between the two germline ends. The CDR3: CSVFRGADTQYF. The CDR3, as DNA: TGCAGCGTTTTTAGAGGCGCAGATACGCAGTATTTT.

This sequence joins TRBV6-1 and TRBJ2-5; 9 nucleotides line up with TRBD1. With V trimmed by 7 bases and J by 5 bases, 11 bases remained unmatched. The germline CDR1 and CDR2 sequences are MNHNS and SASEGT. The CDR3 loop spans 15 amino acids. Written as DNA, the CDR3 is TGTGCCAGCATCTTTGGAACAGGGGGCGGGGAGACCCAGTACTTC. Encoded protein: CASIFGTGGGETQYF.

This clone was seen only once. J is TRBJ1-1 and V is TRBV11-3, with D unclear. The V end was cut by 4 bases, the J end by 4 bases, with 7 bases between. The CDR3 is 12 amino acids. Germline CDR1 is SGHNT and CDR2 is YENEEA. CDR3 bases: TGTGCCAGCAGCTACATAGGCACTGAAGCTTTCTTT. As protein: CASSYIGTEAFF.

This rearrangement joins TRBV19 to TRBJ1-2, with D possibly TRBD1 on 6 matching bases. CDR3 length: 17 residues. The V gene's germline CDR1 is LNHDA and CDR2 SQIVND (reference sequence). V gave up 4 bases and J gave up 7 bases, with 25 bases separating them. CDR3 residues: CASSTNQGNWFRRGYTF. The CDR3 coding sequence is TGTGCCAGTAGTACGAATCAGGGGAATTGGTTTCGGCGTGGCTACACCTTC. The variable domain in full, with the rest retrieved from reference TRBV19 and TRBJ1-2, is DGGITQSPKYLFRKEGQNVTLSCEQNLNHDAMYWYRQDPGQGLRLIYYSQIVNDFQKGDIAEGYSVSREKKESFPLTVTSAQKNPTAFYLCASSTNQGNWFRRGYTFGSGTRLTVV.